What follows are 12 T cell receptor beta chains derived from one specimen sequenced in a study of identical twins. Each CDR3 protein is one row after TCRdb ran MiXCR on the 5' RACE reads. The table includes some 710,000 distinct CDR3 sequences, 6.1% detected once. Source material: naive T cells sorted from blood. The receptor set was obtained from a man aged 18 to 30 in good health.

This clonotype was seen more than once but under ten times. The J gene is TRBJ2-3, the V gene TRBV24-1; D may be TRBD2 (7 bases). The CDR3 has 17 residues. V dropped 4 bases and J dropped 7 bases, with 23 bases sitting between them. Germline V gene lookup returns CDR1 KGHDR and CDR2 SFDVKD. The CDR3 here is CATSDLGGGREGNTQYF. In DNA, the CDR3 is TGTGCCACCAGTGACCTTGGGGGGGGGCGCGAGGGGAATACGCAGTATTTT.

V usage is TRBV4-1 and J usage is TRBJ2-7; 7 bases match TRBD2. J gave up 1 base and V 2 bases, and 5 bases lay outside the gene matches. The CDR3 runs 15 residues. The germline CDR1 and CDR2 sequences are MGHRA and YSYEKL. DNA for the CDR3: TGCGCCAGCAGCCAAATGCTAGCGGAGTCCTACGAGCAGTACTTC. Translating it yields CASSQMLAESYEQYF.

The chain links TRBV20-1 to TRBJ2-1; TRBD2 aligns across 15 bases. After removal of 5 bases from V and 0 bases from J, the junction contained 5 bases not matched to a gene. Per germline, CDR1 DFQATT and CDR2 SNEGSKA (reference sequence). There are 17 residues in the CDR3. CDR3 in DNA: TGCAGTGCTCGGACTAGCGGGAGGGCCGTCTCCTACAATGAGCAGTTCTTC. Protein: CSARTSGRAVSYNEQFF.

This clonotype appeared many times. CDR3 residues: CSARDRGTSADTQYF. The CDR3 nucleotides read TGCAGTGCTAGAGACCGGGGGACTAGCGCAGATACGCAGTATTTT. This chain joins TRBV20-1 and TRBJ2-3, with 10 bases lining up with TRBD2. The junction had 4 bases not matched to a gene; V was cut back by 0 bases and J by 4 bases. Germline V lookup: CDR1 DFQATT, CDR2 SNEGSKA (reference sequence). The CDR3 consists of 15 residues.

This clonotype has a count of ten or more. The chain links TRBV24-1 to TRBJ2-1; 10 bases agree with TRBD2. Trimming cost V 5 bases and J 0 bases; bases outside gene matches: 9. The CDR3 sequence is 18 residues long. Germline V gives CDR1 KGHDR, CDR2 SFDVKD. CDR3 loop: CATSGSSGRVSSYNEQFF. The CDR3 DNA follows: TGTGCCACCAGTGGGTCTAGCGGGAGAGTGAGCTCCTACAATGAGCAGTTCTTC.

The chain carries TRBV5-1 and TRBJ2-5, with D possibly matching TRBD1 (5 bases). V lost 2 bases to trimming and J lost 5 bases, with 16 bases between them. Germline V gene data show CDR1 as SGHRS and CDR2 as YFSETQ. The CDR3 spans 15 residues. The CDR3 is CASSLSPRARETQYF. In DNA, the CDR3 is TGCGCCAGCAGCTTATCGCCCAGGGCGAGGGAGACCCAGTACTTC.

This clonotype was detected ten times or more. The chain recombines TRBV9 with TRBJ1-5; 8 nucleotides agree with TRBD1. Germline trimming cut 4 bases from V and 6 bases from J; bases unmatched to any gene: 9. Germline V gives CDR1 SGDLS, CDR2 YYNGEE. The CDR3 loop spans 15 amino acids. For the CDR3, the DNA is TGTGCCAGCAGCCTTGACGGACAGGGCCCTCAGCCCCAGCATTTT. As protein: CASSLDGQGPQPQHF.

This clonotype has a count of ten or more. The CDR3 is CASSLLAGVAETQYF. The CDR3 bases are TGTGCCAGCAGTTTATTAGCGGGAGTTGCTGAGACCCAGTACTTC. The V and J genes are TRBV27 and TRBJ2-5; TRBD2 agrees at 9 bases. This CDR3 is 15 amino acids long. The V and J ends lost 1 base and 5 bases, in that order; junction bases with no gene match: 5. CDR1 MNHEY and CDR2 SMNVEV come from the germline V gene (reference sequence).

This clonotype appeared many times. The rearrangement links TRBV7-2 to TRBJ2-5; weak D call: TRBD1 (6 bases). This CDR3 region has 14 residues. Germline values: CDR1 SGHTA, CDR2 FQGNSA. Between the trimmed V and J ends, which lost 3 bases and 2 bases, there was a span of 10 bases. CDR3 region: CASSFGQLQETQYF. The CDR3 DNA is TGTGCCAGCAGCTTTGGACAGTTACAAGAGACCCAGTACTTC. Full variable domain (rest looked up from reference TRBV7-2 and TRBJ2-5): GAGVSQSPSNKVTEKGKDVELRCDPISGHTALYWYRQSLGQGLEFLIYFQGNSAPDKSGLPSDRFSAERTGGSVSTLTIQRTQQEDSAVYLCASSFGQLQETQYFGPGTRLLVL.

The chain couples TRBV7-2 to TRBJ2-7; 11 positions match TRBD2. CDR3 size: 15 residues. Germline loops: CDR1 SGHTA, CDR2 FQGNSA. After removal of 5 bases from V and 3 bases from J, the junction contained 6 bases not matched to a gene. The CDR3 reads CASSPSTSGSYEQYF. DNA of the CDR3: TGTGCCAGCAGCCCCTCTACTAGCGGGAGCTACGAGCAGTACTTC.

This clonotype was recorded many times. The J gene is TRBJ1-1, the V gene TRBV20-1; the match to TRBD1 covers 9 bases. Germline trimming cut 5 bases from V and 6 bases from J; bases unmatched to any gene: 10. Germline V CDR1 and CDR2: DFQATT, SNEGSKA (reference sequence). CDR3 length: 14 amino acids. The CDR3 region is CSAYYIQGAPEAFF. CDR3 coding DNA: TGCAGTGCTTATTATATACAGGGGGCACCTGAAGCTTTCTTT.

This clonotype was seen repeatedly, ten times or more. The chain carries TRBV6-6 and TRBJ2-3; 7 nucleotides line up with TRBD1. The CDR3 has 12 amino acids. Germline CDR1 and CDR2: MNHNY and SVGAGI (reference sequence). The ends lost 5 bases at V and 4 bases at J; junction bases unmatched: 0. DNA for the CDR3: TGTGCCAGCAGTGGACAGGCAGATACGCAGTATTTT. Amino acids: CASSGQADTQYF.